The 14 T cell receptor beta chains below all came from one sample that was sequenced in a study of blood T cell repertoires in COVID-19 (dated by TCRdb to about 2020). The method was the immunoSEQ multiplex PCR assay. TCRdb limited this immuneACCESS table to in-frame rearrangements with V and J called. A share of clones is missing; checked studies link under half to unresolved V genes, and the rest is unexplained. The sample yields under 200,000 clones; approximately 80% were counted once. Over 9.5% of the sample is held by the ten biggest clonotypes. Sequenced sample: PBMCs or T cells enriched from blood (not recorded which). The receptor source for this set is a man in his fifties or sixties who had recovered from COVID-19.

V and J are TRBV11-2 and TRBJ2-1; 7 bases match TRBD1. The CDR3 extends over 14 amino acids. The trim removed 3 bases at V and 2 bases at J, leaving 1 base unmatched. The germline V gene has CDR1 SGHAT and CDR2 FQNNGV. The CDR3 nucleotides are TGTGCCAGCAGCTTTGGGACAGCCTACAATGAGCAGTTCTTC. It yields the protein CASSFGTAYNEQFF.

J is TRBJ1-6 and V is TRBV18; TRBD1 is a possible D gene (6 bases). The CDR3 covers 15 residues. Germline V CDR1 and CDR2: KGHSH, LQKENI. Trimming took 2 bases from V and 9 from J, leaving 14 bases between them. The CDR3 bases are TGTGCCAGCTCACCAAAAACAGGGATAGGTTCACCCCTCCACTTT. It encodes CASSPKTGIGSPLHF.

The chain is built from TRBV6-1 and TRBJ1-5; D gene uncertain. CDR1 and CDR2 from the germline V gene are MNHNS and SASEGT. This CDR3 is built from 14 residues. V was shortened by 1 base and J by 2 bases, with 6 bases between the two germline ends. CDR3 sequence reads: CASSEDSRNQPQHF. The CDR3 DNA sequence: TGTGCCAGCAGTGAAGACAGTCGCAATCAGCCCCAGCATTTT.

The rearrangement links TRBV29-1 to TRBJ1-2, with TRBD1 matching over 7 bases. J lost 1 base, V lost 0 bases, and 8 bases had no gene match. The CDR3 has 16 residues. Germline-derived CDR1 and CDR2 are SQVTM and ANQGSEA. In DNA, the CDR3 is TGCAGCGTTGAAGATCTTGAGGGGGCGGGTAACTATGGCTACACCTTC. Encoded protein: CSVEDLEGAGNYGYTF. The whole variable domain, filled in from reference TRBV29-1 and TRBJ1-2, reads SAVISQKPSRDICQRGTSLTIQCQVDSQVTMMFWYRQQPGQSLTLIATANQGSEATYESGFVIDKFPISRPNLTFSTLTVSNMSPEDSSIYLCSVEDLEGAGNYGYTFGSGTRLTVV.

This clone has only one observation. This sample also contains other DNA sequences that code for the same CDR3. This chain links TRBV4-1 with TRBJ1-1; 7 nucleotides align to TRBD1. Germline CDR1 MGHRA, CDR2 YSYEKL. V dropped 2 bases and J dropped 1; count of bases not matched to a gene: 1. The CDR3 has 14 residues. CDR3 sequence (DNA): TGCGCCAGCAGCCAAAGGACAGGGAACACTGAAGCTTTCTTT. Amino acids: CASSQRTGNTEAFF.

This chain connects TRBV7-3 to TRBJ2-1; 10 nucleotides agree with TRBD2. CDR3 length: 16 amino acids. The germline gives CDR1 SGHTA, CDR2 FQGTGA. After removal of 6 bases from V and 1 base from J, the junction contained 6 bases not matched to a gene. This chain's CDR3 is CASSSTSGTSYNEQFF. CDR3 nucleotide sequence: TGTGCCAGCAGTTCCACTAGCGGGACTTCCTACAATGAGCAGTTCTTC.

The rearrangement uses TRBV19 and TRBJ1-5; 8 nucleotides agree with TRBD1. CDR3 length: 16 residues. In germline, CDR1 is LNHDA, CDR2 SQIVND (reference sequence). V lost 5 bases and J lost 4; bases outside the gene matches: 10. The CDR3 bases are TGTGCCAGTAGTCTGGGGGACAGGCGAGTAAATCAGCCCCAGCATTTT. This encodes CASSLGDRRVNQPQHF.

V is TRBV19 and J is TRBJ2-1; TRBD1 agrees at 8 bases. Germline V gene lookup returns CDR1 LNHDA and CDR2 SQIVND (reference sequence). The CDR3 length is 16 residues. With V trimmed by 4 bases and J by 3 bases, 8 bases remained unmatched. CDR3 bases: TGTGCCAGTAGTACAAGGACAGGGAACCTCTACAATGAGCAGTTCTTC. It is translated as CASSTRTGNLYNEQFF. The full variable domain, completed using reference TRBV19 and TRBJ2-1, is DGGITQSPKYLFRKEGQNVTLSCEQNLNHDAMYWYRQDPGQGLRLIYYSQIVNDFQKGDIAEGYSVSREKKESFPLTVTSAQKNPTAFYLCASSTRTGNLYNEQFFGPGTRLTVL.

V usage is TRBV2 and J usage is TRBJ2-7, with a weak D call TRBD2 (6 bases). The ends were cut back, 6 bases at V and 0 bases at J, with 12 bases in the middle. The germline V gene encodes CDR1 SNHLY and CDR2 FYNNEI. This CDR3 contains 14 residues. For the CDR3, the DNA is TGTGCCAGCAGCAAATGGGACTTCTCCTACGAGCAGTACTTC. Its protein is CASSKWDFSYEQYF.

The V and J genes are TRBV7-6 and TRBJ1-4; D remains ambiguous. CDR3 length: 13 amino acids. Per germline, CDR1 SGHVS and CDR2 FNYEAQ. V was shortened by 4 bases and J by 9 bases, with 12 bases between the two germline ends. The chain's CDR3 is CASSSTPMKKLFF. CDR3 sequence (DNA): TGTGCCAGCAGCTCCACACCAATGAAAAAACTGTTTTTT.

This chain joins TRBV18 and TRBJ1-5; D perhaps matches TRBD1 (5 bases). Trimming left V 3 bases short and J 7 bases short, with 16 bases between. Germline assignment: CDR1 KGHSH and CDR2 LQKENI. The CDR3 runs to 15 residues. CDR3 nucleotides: TGTGCCAGCTCACCGGGCAGGTACCCAGGGCAGCCCCAGCATTTT. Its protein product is CASSPGRYPGQPQHF.

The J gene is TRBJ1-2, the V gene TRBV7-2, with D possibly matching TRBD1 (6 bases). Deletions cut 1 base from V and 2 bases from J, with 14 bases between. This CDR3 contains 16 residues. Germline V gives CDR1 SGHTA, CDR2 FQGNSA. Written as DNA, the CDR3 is TGTGCCAGCAGCTTAGGAGGCGGGGGGACAAACTATGGCTACACCTTC. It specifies CASSLGGGGTNYGYTF.

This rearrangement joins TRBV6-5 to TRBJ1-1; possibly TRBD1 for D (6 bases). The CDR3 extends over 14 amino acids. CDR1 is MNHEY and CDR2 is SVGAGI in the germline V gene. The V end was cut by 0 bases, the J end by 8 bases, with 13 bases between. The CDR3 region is CASSYSTTGQEAFF. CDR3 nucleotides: TGTGCCAGCAGTTACTCGACTACAGGGCAGGAAGCTTTCTTT.

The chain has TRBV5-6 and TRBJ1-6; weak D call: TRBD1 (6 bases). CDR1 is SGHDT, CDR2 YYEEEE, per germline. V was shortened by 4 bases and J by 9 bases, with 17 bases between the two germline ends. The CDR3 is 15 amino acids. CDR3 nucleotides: TGTGCCAGCAGCCTTACTACAGGGAGGGTTTCACCCCTCCACTTT. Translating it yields CASSLTTGRVSPLHF.